A single sample gave rise to the 17 T cell receptor beta chains below, sequenced in a study of cytomegalovirus exposure and HLA in healthy donors. Amplification used 60 Vbeta primers and 13 Jbeta primers. This table comes from immunoSEQ multiplex PCR, and its TCRdb copy is limited to in-frame clones, with some not included. Of over 150,000 clones detected, roughly three quarters appear once; the ten largest clones hold about 1.3%. Sequenced material: PBMCs. Every receptor here comes from a man between 60 and 75 years old in good health and CMV-seronegative.

The chain carries TRBV6-6 and TRBJ1-3; TRBD1 aligns across 7 bases. Germline loops: CDR1 MNHNY, CDR2 SVGAGI (reference sequence). After removal of 5 bases from V and 2 bases from J, the junction contained 6 bases not matched to a gene. The CDR3 sequence is 15 residues long. The CDR3 spells CASSRDRVTGNTIYF. In DNA, the CDR3 is TGTGCCAGCAGTCGAGACAGGGTAACTGGAAACACCATATATTTT.

V and J are TRBV6-5 and TRBJ1-1; D remains ambiguous. The CDR3 is made up of 13 amino acids. V was cut by 6 bases and J by 6 bases, with 14 bases left in between. The V gene's germline CDR1 is MNHEY and CDR2 SVGAGI. CDR3 coding DNA: TGTGCCAGCAGACGAGGGCGGGAGGCTGAAGCTTTCTTT. Protein product: CASRRGREAEAFF.

This clone was found a few times. The gene calls are TRBV27 and TRBJ2-7, with 7 bases fitting TRBD2. Germline trimming cut 6 bases from V and 4 bases from J; bases unmatched to any gene: 6. The CDR3 totals 13 residues. Germline values: CDR1 MNHEY, CDR2 SMNVEV (reference sequence). CDR3 amino acids: CASREAGTYEQYF. The DNA for the CDR3 is TGTGCCAGCAGGGAAGCGGGAACGTACGAGCAGTACTTC.

The gene calls are TRBV5-1 and TRBJ1-2; TRBD1 aligns across 7 bases. V shed 6 bases and J 4 bases; nucleotides not matched to a gene: 9. The CDR3 has 14 amino acids. Germline V gene sequence: CDR1 SGHRS, CDR2 YFSETQ. The CDR3 region has the DNA TGCGCCAGCACCCGGGACAGCCTAGTCTATGGCTACACCTTC. Translated, it gives CASTRDSLVYGYTF.

The rearrangement links TRBV6-1 to TRBJ1-2; D is possibly TRBD1 (5 bases). The ends were cut back, 7 bases at V and 0 bases at J, with 15 bases in the middle. The CDR3 is made up of 15 amino acids. Germline CDR1 and CDR2: MNHNS and SASEGT. CDR3 coding DNA: TGTGCCAGCACACCAGGACACACCTCTAACTATGGCTACACCTTC. Translated: CASTPGHTSNYGYTF.

This rearrangement joins TRBV5-5 to TRBJ1-6, with a possible D match to TRBD1 (6 bases). The CDR3 runs to 14 residues. CDR1 is SGHKS and CDR2 is YYEKEE in the germline V gene (reference sequence). Trimming took off 3 bases at V and 8 bases at J, with 12 bases between the two ends. The CDR3 region is CASSWGRIDSPLHF. In nucleotides, the CDR3 is TGTGCCAGCAGCTGGGGGCGCATTGATTCACCCCTCCACTTT. The whole variable domain, filled in from reference TRBV5-5 and TRBJ1-6, reads DAGVTQSPTHLIKTRGQQVTLRCSPISGHKSVSWYQQVLGQGPQFIFQYYEKEERGRGNFPDRFSARQFPNYSSELNVNALLLGDSALYLCASSWGRIDSPLHFGNGTRLTVT.

The rearrangement joins TRBV30 to TRBJ2-5, with 11 bases identical to TRBD1. Germline assignment: CDR1 GTSNPN and CDR2 SVGIG (reference sequence). The V and J ends lost 2 bases and 0 bases, in that order; junction bases with no gene match: 11. The CDR3 length is 18 residues. CDR3 amino acids: CAWSIDPGQGGYQETQYF. In DNA, the CDR3 is TGTGCCTGGAGTATCGACCCGGGACAGGGGGGGTACCAAGAGACCCAGTACTTC.

CDR3 protein: CASSPTPGSYEQYF. CDR3 DNA: TGTGCCAGCAGTCCTACCCCAGGATCCTACGAGCAGTACTTC. V is TRBV6-5 and J is TRBJ2-7; D unresolved. The CDR3 is 14 residues long. The V gene's germline CDR1 is MNHEY and CDR2 SVGAGI. Trimming took 5 bases from V and 1 from J, leaving 12 bases between them.

This clone was seen only once. The junction and the germline gene differ at one end; a read error may be behind it. V gene TRBV10-2 combines with J gene TRBJ2-1, with 10 positions matching TRBD2. Germline V gene sequence: CDR1 WSHSY, CDR2 SAAADI. The CDR3 length is 15 residues. CDR3 in amino acids: CVSSEPSGGDNEQFF. In DNA, the CDR3 is TGCGTCAGCAGTGAGCCCAGCGGGGGGGACAATGAGCAGTTCTTC.

Comments on this clone: One end of the junction varies from germline; a read error may be responsible. Other DNA sequences in the sample encode the same CDR3. The chain carries TRBV9 and TRBJ1-3; TRBD1 matches 9 bases. CDR3 length: 17 amino acids. CDR1 is SGDLS and CDR2 is YYNGEE in the germline V gene. DNA of the CDR3: TGTGCCAGCAGCGTAGGAGAGGGACAGGGTATAGGAAATACCATATATTTT. It is translated as CASSVGEGQGIGNTIYF.

This clone was found a few times. This chain links TRBV10-2 with TRBJ2-7, with a tentative D call TRBD1 (6 bases). Germline V gene data show CDR1 as WSHSY and CDR2 as SAAADI. V was trimmed by 4 bases and J by 6 bases, leaving 13 bases between them. The length of the CDR3 is 13 residues. CDR3: CASSGLRGFEQYF. In DNA form, the CDR3 reads TGCGCCAGCAGTGGTTTGAGGGGGTTCGAGCAGTACTTC.

The chain joins TRBV2 to TRBJ2-1; D call uncertain. Looked up from germline, CDR1 is SNHLY and CDR2 is FYNNEI. Trimming shortened V by 4 bases and J by 7 bases, and 14 bases separated the two germline ends. This CDR3 region has 14 residues. The CDR3 sequence: CASSGLNSFNEQFF. The CDR3 DNA follows: TGTGCCAGCAGTGGCTTGAACAGCTTTAATGAGCAGTTCTTC.

This sequence joins TRBV27 and TRBJ1-2; maybe TRBD1 (6 bases). There are 17 residues in the CDR3. Deletions cut 6 bases from V and 8 bases from J, with 28 bases between. Germline V lookup: CDR1 MNHEY, CDR2 SMNVEV (reference sequence). The CDR3 spells CASSPTGGAGMYPGYTF. CDR3 coding DNA: TGTGCCAGCAGCCCAACGGGGGGGGCAGGGATGTATCCGGGCTACACCTTC.

The rearrangement joins TRBV7-9 to TRBJ1-4; no clear D. Germline assignment: CDR1 SEHNR and CDR2 FQNEAQ (reference sequence). The CDR3 is made up of 15 amino acids. The V end lost 0 bases, the J end lost 0 bases, and 5 bases lay between the germline ends. The CDR3 sequence: CASSLAQTTNEKLFF. DNA of the CDR3: TGTGCCAGCAGCTTAGCACAAACAACTAATGAAAAACTGTTTTTT.

The chain employs TRBV9 and TRBJ2-1, with 7 positions matching TRBD2. There are 15 residues in the CDR3. Looked up from germline, CDR1 is SGDLS and CDR2 is YYNGEE. V shed 0 bases and J 9 bases; nucleotides not matched to a gene: 9. The CDR3 DNA follows: TGTGCCAGCAGCGTAGATTTGGCGGGAGCTGGTGAGCAGTTCTTC. This sequence encodes CASSVDLAGAGEQFF.

The rearrangement links TRBV30 to TRBJ1-4, with 7 bases aligning to TRBD1. The CDR3 has 15 amino acids. The junction had 13 bases not matched to a gene; V was cut back by 7 bases and J by 5 bases. Germline CDR1 GTSNPN, CDR2 SVGIG (reference sequence). The CDR3 here is CALQGTIGGNEKLFF. As DNA, the CDR3 is TGTGCCTTACAGGGGACGATAGGGGGAAATGAAAAACTGTTTTTT.

The CDR3 here is CASSLDMRTANNEQFF. The CDR3 DNA sequence: TGTGCCAGCAGCCTTGATATGAGGACAGCAAACAATGAGCAGTTCTTC. The chain carries TRBV5-4 and TRBJ2-1, with D tentatively TRBD1 (6 bases). Between the trimmed V and J ends, which lost 4 bases and 5 bases, there was a span of 19 bases. Germline values: CDR1 SGHNT, CDR2 YYREEE (reference sequence). The CDR3 extends over 16 amino acids.